This TCR beta chain was recorded in a study of blood T cells in healthy people across ages. Study-wide results and caveats: Diversity of TCR beta per million T cells declined in a roughly linear way with age.

As to this clonotype: No antigen is known for it.

J gave up 10 bases and V 8 bases, and 11 bases lay outside the gene matches. The CDR3 covers 13 residues. CDR1 and CDR2 from the germline V gene are WSHSY and SAAADI. Combining a sample-barcoded 5' primer with a J-beta primer mix, a second PCR ran for about 7 to 11 cycles. TCRdb processed the 5' RACE reads anew with MiXCR; each CDR3 protein has one entry. Altogether about 1,800,000 distinct CDR3 sequences are present, under 30% being singletons, with the ten largest covering around 7.7%. This receptor was identified in a woman aged 25 to 45 in good health. The sequencing input was blood. The rearrangement joins TRBV10-2 to TRBJ2-1; 7 positions match TRBD1. CDR3 loop: CASRGQSMREQFF. The CDR3 bases are TGCGCCAGCCGGGGACAGTCGATGCGAGAGCAGTTCTTC.